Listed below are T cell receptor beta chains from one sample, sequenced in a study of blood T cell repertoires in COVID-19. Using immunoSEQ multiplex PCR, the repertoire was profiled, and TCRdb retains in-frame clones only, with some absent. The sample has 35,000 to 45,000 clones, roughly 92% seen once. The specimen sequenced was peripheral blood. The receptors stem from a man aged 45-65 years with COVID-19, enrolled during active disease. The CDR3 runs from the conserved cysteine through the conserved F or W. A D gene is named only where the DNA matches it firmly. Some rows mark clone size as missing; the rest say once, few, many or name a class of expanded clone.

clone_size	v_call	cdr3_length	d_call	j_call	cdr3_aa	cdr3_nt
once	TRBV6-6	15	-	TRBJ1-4	CASSTLRDLYEKLFF	TGTGCCAGCAGTACCCTCAGGGATCTGTATGAAAAACTGTTTTTT
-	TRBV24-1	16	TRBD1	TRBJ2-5	CATSDLRAGGRETQYF	TGTGCCACCAGTGATTTGAGGGCAGGGGGTCGGGAGACCCAGTACTTC
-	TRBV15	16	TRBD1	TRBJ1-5	CATSRGPQGGNQPQHF	TGTGCCACCAGCAGAGGCCCACAGGGGGGCAATCAGCCCCAGCATTTT
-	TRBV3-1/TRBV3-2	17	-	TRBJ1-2	CASSQVTPGKANYGYTF	TGTGCCAGCAGCCAAGTGACCCCAGGCAAAGCTAACTATGGCTACACCTTC
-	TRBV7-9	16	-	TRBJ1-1	CASSPGGSRANTEAFF	TGTGCCAGCAGCCCTGGGGGGTCACGGGCGAACACTGAAGCTTTCTTT
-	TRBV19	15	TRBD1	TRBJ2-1	CASSETGGSYNEQFF	TGTGCCAGTAGTGAGACAGGGGGCTCCTACAATGAGCAGTTCTTC
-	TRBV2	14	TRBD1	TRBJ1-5	CASVAQGSGQPQHF	TGTGCCAGCGTAGCACAGGGGAGCGGTCAGCCCCAGCATTTT
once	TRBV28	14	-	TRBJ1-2	CASSLRARNYGYTF	TGTGCCAGCAGTTTAAGAGCGAGGAACTATGGCTACACCTTC
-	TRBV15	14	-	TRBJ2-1	CATSSRLSYNEQFF	TGTGCCACCAGCTCGCGCCTTTCCTACAATGAGCAGTTCTTC
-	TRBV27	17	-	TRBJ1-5	CASIHGDQWESNQPQHF	TGTGCCAGCATCCACGGAGATCAATGGGAGAGCAATCAGCCCCAGCATTTT
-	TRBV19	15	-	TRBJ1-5	CASSMTAGWDQPQHF	TGTGCCAGTAGTATGACGGCAGGGTGGGATCAGCCCCAGCATTTT